This T cell receptor (beta chain) came from a study of shared clonotypes between healthy human individuals. Trimming cost V 3 bases and J 7 bases, with 15 bases left between them. This CDR3 comprises 15 residues. Per germline, CDR1 MDHEN and CDR2 SYDVKM. Measured with immunoSEQ multiplex PCR; TCRdb has only the in-frame clones, and not every one. This table holds millions of clones, approximately 90% found once. The sequence was obtained from a man younger than 35 in good health. Sequenced input: naive CD4+ T cells sorted from blood. The subset: CD45RA+ positively selected. The gene calls are TRBV28 and TRBJ1-4, with D unclear. The CDR3 region is CASSFVYGGSEKLFF. CDR3 bases: TGTGCCAGCAGTTTTGTCTACGGCGGGAGTGAAAAACTGTTTTTT.